The sequence of this T cell receptor beta chain was determined in a study of neurological immune-mediated disorders. The unsorted libraries were prepared from 2 million PBMCs (stored at -80 C). This clonotype appeared many times. The making of cDNA relied on 5'RACE with 10-nucleotide random UMIs. TCRdb independently ran MiXCR on the 5' RACE reads; one entry per CDR3 protein. The sample has some 60,000 distinct CDR3 sequences, 2% to 2.5% seen once; the top ten hold about 2.9%. V was trimmed by 0 bases and J by 0 bases, leaving 5 bases between them. CDR1 is SGHKS and CDR2 is YYEKEE in the germline V gene (reference sequence). This CDR3 is 14 amino acids long.

The genes are TRBV5-5 and TRBJ2-3, with D uncertain. Sequenced input: PBMCs. This clonotype was sampled from a man aged 45-60 years with multiple sclerosis. The CDR3 nucleotides are TGTGCCAGCAGCTTGGAATGGAGCACAGATACGCAGTATTTT. This codes for CASSLEWSTDTQYF.